A single T cell receptor beta chain is shown here with its context. The germline V and J ends were trimmed by 4 bases and 1 base, with 13 bases remaining between them. CDR3 length: 16 residues. CDR1 is SGHTA, CDR2 FQGNSA, per germline. The data are from a study of blood T cell repertoires in COVID-19. Study information: T cells, B-cell-depleted T cells, or PBMCs supplied cDNA or gDNA.

Per the original methods: Reference gene primer amplification gave nucleated cell count estimates. This table comes from immunoSEQ multiplex PCR, and its TCRdb copy is limited to in-frame clones, with some not included. V and J calls and clone size are as listed in that table; D and trimming were resolved from the DNA. The sample yields more than 90,000 clones, under 85% seen once. The specimen was peripheral blood. The gene calls are TRBV7-2 and TRBJ1-4, with D unclear. The origin of this receptor is a human donor in a cohort sampled during active COVID-19. The CDR3 loop is CASSSQTSVTNEKLFF. The CDR3 DNA reads as TGTGCCAGCAGCTCGCAGACTTCGGTAACTAATGAAAAACTGTTTTTT.